This T cell receptor (beta chain) is from a study of CD8 T cells in ankylosing spondylitis. Overall study findings and caveats: Seemingly distinctive of ankylosing spondylitis blood was a TCR beta motif formed by eight highly homologous variants.

It was by quantitative 5'-RACE with molecular barcodes that TCR beta libraries were made. TCRdb passed the 5' RACE reads through MiXCR, listing each CDR3 protein once. The sample yields around 75,000 distinct CDR3 sequences, under 5.5% seen once. CDR1 and CDR2 from the germline V gene are MRHNA and SNTAGT. Trimming removed 4 bases at V and 3 bases at J, with 19 bases between. The CDR3 consists of 16 residues. This clonotype has a count of ten or more. Its cognate antigen is unknown. The sequence derives from a male donor with ankylosing spondylitis or in good health (not recorded which). Sequencing was performed on blood, either unsorted or a sorted T cell fraction (not recorded which). The J gene is TRBJ2-7, the V gene TRBV6-4; a weak D match, TRBD1 (6 bases). CDR3: CASSGGTSKGVYEQYF. The DNA of the CDR3 is TGTGCCAGCAGTGGAGGGACATCGAAGGGTGTCTACGAGCAGTACTTC.